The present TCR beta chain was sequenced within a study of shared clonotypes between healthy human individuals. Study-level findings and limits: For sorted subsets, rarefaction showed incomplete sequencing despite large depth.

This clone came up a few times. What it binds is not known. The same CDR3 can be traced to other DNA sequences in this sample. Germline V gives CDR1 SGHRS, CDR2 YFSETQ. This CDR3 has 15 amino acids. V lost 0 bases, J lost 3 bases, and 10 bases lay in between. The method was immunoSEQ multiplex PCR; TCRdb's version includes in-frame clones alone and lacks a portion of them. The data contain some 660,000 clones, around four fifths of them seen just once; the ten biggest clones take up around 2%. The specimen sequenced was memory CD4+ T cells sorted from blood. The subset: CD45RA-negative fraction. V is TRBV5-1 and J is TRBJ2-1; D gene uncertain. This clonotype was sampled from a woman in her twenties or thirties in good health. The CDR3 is CASSLDRPNYNEQFF. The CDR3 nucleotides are TGCGCCAGCAGCTTGGACCGGCCCAACTACAATGAGCAGTTCTTC.